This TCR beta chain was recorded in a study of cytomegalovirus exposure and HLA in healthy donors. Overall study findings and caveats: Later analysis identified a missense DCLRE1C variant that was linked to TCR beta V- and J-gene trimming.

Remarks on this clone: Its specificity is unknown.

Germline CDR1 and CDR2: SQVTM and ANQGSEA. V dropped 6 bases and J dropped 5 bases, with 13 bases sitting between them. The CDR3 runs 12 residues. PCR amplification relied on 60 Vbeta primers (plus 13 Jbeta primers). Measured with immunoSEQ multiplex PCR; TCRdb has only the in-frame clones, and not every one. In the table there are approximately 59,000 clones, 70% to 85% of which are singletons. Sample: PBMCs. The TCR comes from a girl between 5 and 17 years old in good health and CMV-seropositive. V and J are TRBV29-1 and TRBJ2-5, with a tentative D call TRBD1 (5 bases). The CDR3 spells CSVNRIGETQYF. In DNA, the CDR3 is TGCAGCGTCAACAGGATAGGGGAGACCCAGTACTTC.